The 26 T cell receptor beta chains reported below all come from one sample, sequenced in a study of response to subunit inactivated influenza vaccine. TCRdb reanalysed the RT-PCR reads using MiXCR and keeps one entry per CDR3 protein. The table lists 500,000 to 550,000 distinct CDR3 sequences, 7.6% of them singletons, with over 10% in the top ten. The starting material was PBMCs from blood, obtained 23 to 25 months after vaccination. The receptors come from a man aged 50 to 69 who received an inactivated influenza vaccine.

The sample holds many counts of this clonotype. The chain's CDR3 is CASTSGRGSYEQYF. DNA of the CDR3: TGTGCCAGCACCAGCGGGAGGGGGTCCTACGAGCAGTACTTC. The chain recombines TRBV25-1 with TRBJ2-7, with 10 bases matching TRBD2. CDR3 length: 14 residues. Germline lookup yields CDR1 MGHDK and CDR2 SYGVNS. Trimming cost V 7 bases and J 1 base; bases outside gene matches: 4.

This clonotype was detected ten times or more. CDR3: CASSQGSGSREEKLFF. The CDR3 DNA is TGCGCCAGCAGCCAAGGGTCTGGCAGTCGAGAGGAAAAACTGTTTTTT. The V call is TRBV4-3, the J call TRBJ1-4; D is unresolved. CDR3 length: 16 residues. Germline V gene data show CDR1 as LGHNA and CDR2 as YSLEER. V lost 1 base, J lost 8 bases, and 17 bases lay in between.

This clonotype was counted a few times. V usage is TRBV28 and J usage is TRBJ1-1, with D maybe TRBD1 (6 bases). V lost 6 bases and J lost 0, with 14 bases in between. From germline, CDR1 is MDHEN and CDR2 SYDVKM. The CDR3 length is 15 residues. CDR3 DNA: TGTGCCAGCAGAACATCCGGGACAATGAACACTGAAGCTTTCTTT. Translating gives CASRTSGTMNTEAFF.

This clonotype was picked up a small number of times. The chain employs TRBV4-3 and TRBJ2-7; D possibly corresponds to TRBD1 (6 bases). The V end lost 4 bases, the J end lost 6 bases, and 19 bases lay between the germline ends. Germline V CDR1 and CDR2: LGHNA, YSLEER. This CDR3 contains 15 residues. The CDR3: CASSLCTGTLCEQYF. The CDR3 DNA sequence: TGCGCCAGCAGCCTTTGTACAGGGACCCTTTGCGAGCAGTACTTC.

The chain links TRBV20-1 to TRBJ2-1; D is ambiguous. Trimming took off 5 bases at V and 1 base at J, with 15 bases between the two ends. The CDR3 covers 15 residues. CDR1 and CDR2 from the germline V gene are DFQATT and SNEGSKA (reference sequence). This chain's CDR3 is CSALYSSASYNEQFF. As DNA, the CDR3 is TGCAGTGCTTTATACTCGAGCGCGTCCTACAATGAGCAGTTCTTC.

In this sample, this clonotype turned up many times. The chain couples TRBV7-2 to TRBJ1-1; D call uncertain. V lost 4 bases to trimming and J lost 10 bases, with 16 bases between them. Germline V gene sequence: CDR1 SGHTA, CDR2 FQGNSA. CDR3 length: 13 amino acids. The CDR3 is CASSSQISSRAFF. DNA for the CDR3: TGTGCCAGCAGCTCTCAGATCTCAAGTCGAGCTTTCTTT.

This clonotype was seen a few times. This chain uses TRBV6-5 with TRBJ1-1; the D gene is possibly TRBD1 (6 bases). V was trimmed by 0 bases and J by 5 bases, leaving 16 bases between them. Germline-derived CDR1 and CDR2 are MNHEY and SVGAGI. This CDR3 region has 16 residues. CDR3 sequence: CASSYSGGGRGTEAFF. CDR3 sequence (DNA): TGTGCCAGCAGTTACTCTGGGGGGGGGCGCGGGACTGAAGCTTTCTTT.

This clonotype was recorded a few times. The junction departs from the called germline gene at one end, perhaps through a read error. The V gene is TRBV2, the J gene TRBJ2-7; tentatively, D is TRBD1 or TRBD2 (6 bases each). Per the germline V gene, CDR1 is SNHLY and CDR2 is FYNNEI. This CDR3 has 15 amino acids. The CDR3 loop reads CAGRSDTGRSSEQYF. CDR3 in DNA: TGTGCCGGTCGCTCCGATACAGGGAGGTCCTCCGAGCAGTACTTC.

This clonotype turned up a few times. This rearrangement joins TRBV6-2 or TRBV6-3 to TRBJ2-1, with 7 bases identical to TRBD2. The junction had 9 bases not matched to a gene; V was cut back by 8 bases and J by 2 bases. Germline loops: CDR1 MNHEY, CDR2 SVGEGT. This CDR3 comprises 15 residues. In DNA form, the CDR3 reads TGTGCCAGCGGGAGAGCGGGAAGACCCTACAATGAGCAGTTCTTC. Amino acids: CASGRAGRPYNEQFF.

This sequence joins TRBV7-2 and TRBJ2-3; the D gene could be TRBD1 or TRBD2 (7 bases each). Trimming took off 1 base at V and 7 bases at J, with 15 bases between the two ends. Germline V gene data show CDR1 as SGHTA and CDR2 as FQGNSA. This CDR3 has 15 amino acids. The DNA of the CDR3 is TGTGCCAGCAGCTTAGAGGGGGCGGGAGTATATACGCAGTATTTT. This encodes CASSLEGAGVYTQYF.

This clonotype was seen a handful of times. The gene calls are TRBV29-1 and TRBJ1-1; no reliable D call. The V gene lost 5 bases and the J gene lost 4 bases, with 11 bases spanning the gap. In germline, CDR1 is SQVTM, CDR2 ANQGSEA. This CDR3 region has 12 residues. CDR3: CSVTREGTEAFF. The CDR3 DNA reads as TGCAGCGTTACCCGTGAGGGCACTGAAGCTTTCTTT.

This clonotype was counted many times. The chain has TRBV5-5 and TRBJ1-1, with D possibly matching TRBD1 (5 bases). This CDR3 is 15 amino acids long. V lost 3 bases, J lost 2 bases, and 14 bases lay in between. The germline V gene encodes CDR1 SGHKS and CDR2 YYEKEE (reference sequence). CDR3 nucleotide sequence: TGTGCCAGCAGCTGGGCAGACAGCTATAACACTGAAGCTTTCTTT. Amino acids: CASSWADSYNTEAFF.

This clonotype was observed a few times. This chain links TRBV28 with TRBJ1-2; 10 bases agree with TRBD1. Germline CDR1 and CDR2: MDHEN and SYDVKM. This CDR3 is built from 12 residues. V was pared by 8 bases and J by 6 bases, with 3 bases of the junction left unmatched. CDR3 sequence reads: CASETGGDGYTF. DNA of the CDR3: TGTGCCAGCGAGACAGGGGGCGATGGCTACACCTTC.

This clonotype has a handful of counts. The J gene is TRBJ2-7, the V gene TRBV20-1; 8 bases map to TRBD1. Germline assignment: CDR1 DFQATT and CDR2 SNEGSKA (reference sequence). V lost 3 bases to trimming and J lost 7 bases; unmatched junction nucleotides: 5. The CDR3 contains 12 residues. In DNA form, the CDR3 reads TGCAGTGCTAGGGACACAGGGGGAGAGCAGTACTTC. This codes for CSARDTGGEQYF.

The V gene is TRBV7-9, the J gene TRBJ2-5; D is undetermined. CDR3 length equals 11 residues. CDR1 and CDR2 (germline): SEHNR, FQNEAQ (reference sequence). The V end was cut by 1 base, the J end by 6 bases, with 3 bases between. The CDR3 sequence is CASSLEKTQYF. For the CDR3, the DNA is TGTGCCAGCAGCTTAGAGAAGACCCAGTACTTC.

V and J are TRBV6-1 and TRBJ1-1; 9 bases are shared with TRBD1. Trimming cost V 5 bases and J 0 bases; bases outside gene matches: 7. The CDR3 is made up of 16 amino acids. CDR1 is MNHNS, CDR2 SASEGT, per germline. The CDR3 DNA sequence: TGTGCCAGCAGTCGTCCCGGGACAGGGTTGAACACTGAAGCTTTCTTT. Translating gives CASSRPGTGLNTEAFF.

This clonotype has more than one count but fewer than ten. The gene calls are TRBV4-2 and TRBJ2-1; D remains unclear. Germline CDR1 reads LGHNA; CDR2 reads YNFKEQ. CDR3 length equals 12 residues. V was trimmed by 4 bases and J by 8 bases, leaving 9 bases between them. The CDR3 loop reads CASSRIEDEQFF. The CDR3 DNA sequence: TGTGCCAGCAGCCGTATTGAGGATGAGCAGTTCTTC.

This clonotype was seen a handful of times. V and J are TRBV30 and TRBJ2-3; D unresolved. The germline V and J ends were trimmed by 0 bases and 6 bases, with 4 bases remaining between them. Germline assignment: CDR1 GTSNPN and CDR2 SVGIG (reference sequence). CDR3 size: 11 residues. The CDR3 region is CAWSVLDTQYF. The CDR3 region has the DNA TGTGCCTGGAGTGTACTGGATACGCAGTATTTT. Based on the CDR3 plus reference TRBV30 and TRBJ2-3, the full variable domain is SQTIHQWPATLVQPVGSPLSLECTVEGTSNPNLYWYRQAAGRGLQLLFYSVGIGQISSEVPQNLSASRPQDRQFILSSKKLLLSDSGFYLCAWSVLDTQYFGPGTRLTVL.

A few counts support this clonotype. The chain combines TRBV5-5 with TRBJ2-4; 9 bases are shared with TRBD1. CDR1 and CDR2 from the germline V gene are SGHKS and YYEKEE (reference sequence). V was clipped by 4 bases and J by 6 bases; unmatched bases: 5. This CDR3 comprises 14 residues. CDR3: CASSPRTGVNIQYF. The CDR3 DNA reads TGTGCCAGCAGCCCTCGGACAGGGGTAAACATTCAGTACTTC.

The table lists this clonotype with a few counts. This chain uses TRBV7-9 with TRBJ2-7; TRBD2 agrees at 8 bases. The CDR3 runs 16 residues. Germline lookup yields CDR1 SEHNR and CDR2 FQNEAQ (reference sequence). The trim removed 5 bases at V and 1 base at J, leaving 10 bases unmatched. CDR3 loop: CASSPTGGAPSYEQYF. As DNA, the CDR3 is TGTGCCAGCAGCCCTACGGGGGGGGCGCCGTCCTACGAGCAGTACTTC.

Details on this clonotype: A much larger clone differs by one base, so this may be a read error. The J gene is TRBJ2-1, the V gene TRBV29-1; D remains ambiguous. V lost 4 bases to trimming and J lost 4 bases, with 8 bases between them. The germline V gene encodes CDR1 SQVTM and CDR2 ANQGSEA. The CDR3 runs to 12 residues. CDR3 residues: CSVGATYNEQFF. Written as DNA, the CDR3 is TGCAGCGTTGGCGCGACTTACAATGAGCAGTTCTTC.

This clonotype has ten or more counts. The chain links TRBV20-1 to TRBJ1-5; D is unclear. Per the germline V gene, CDR1 is DFQATT and CDR2 is SNEGSKA (reference sequence). The CDR3 is made up of 14 amino acids. The germline V and J ends were trimmed by 1 base and 3 bases, with 10 bases remaining between them. The CDR3 region has the DNA TGCAGTGCTAGAGGGCAGCTAAACAATCAGCCCCAGCATTTT. This sequence encodes CSARGQLNNQPQHF.

The chain has TRBV7-2 and TRBJ2-7, with D possibly being TRBD1 (6 bases). Looked up from germline, CDR1 is SGHTA and CDR2 is FQGNSA. The CDR3 is made up of 15 amino acids. Trimming took 6 bases from V and 2 from J, leaving 17 bases between them. CDR3 DNA sequence: TGTGCCAGCAGTCACCGGGCAGGGGCTCCCTACGAGCAGTACTTC. It is translated as CASSHRAGAPYEQYF.

Worth noting for this clonotype: A clone one base away is much larger, so this may be a read error. The chain combines TRBV3-1 with TRBJ2-2; D is ambiguous. This CDR3 comprises 14 residues. Per the germline V gene, CDR1 is LGHDT and CDR2 is YNNKEL (reference sequence). The DNA for the CDR3 is TGTGCCGGCAGCCAAAGGGAAGCCGGCGGGGAGCTGTTTTTT. This sequence encodes CAGSQREAGGELFF.

CDR3 protein: CASSFARRRNTEAFF. CDR3 nucleotide sequence: TGTGCCAGCAGCTTCGCCCGACGGAGGAACACTGAAGCTTTCTTT. The chain carries TRBV7-2 and TRBJ1-1, with D uncertain. Per the germline V gene, CDR1 is SGHTA and CDR2 is FQGNSA. The V and J ends lost 3 bases and 1 base respectively, with 12 bases between them. This CDR3 has 15 residues.

This clonotype was detected many times. This chain connects TRBV9 to TRBJ2-1, with unresolved D. Germline CDR1 and CDR2: SGDLS and YYNGEE. The CDR3 runs to 15 residues. Trimming removed 0 bases from V and 0 bases from J, with 7 bases in between. As DNA, the CDR3 is TGTGCCAGCAGCGTAGAGCCGAGCTCCTACAATGAGCAGTTCTTC. This sequence encodes CASSVEPSSYNEQFF.